These T cell receptor beta chains were read from a single sample in a study of CD8 T cells in Susac syndrome. Using its own MiXCR run on the immunoSEQ multiplex PCR reads, TCRdb lists one record per CDR3 protein. The repertoire holds 50,000 or so distinct CDR3 sequences, with over 85% as singletons. Specimen: CD8+ T cells from PBMCs. All receptors derive from a human donor in good health. The conserved cysteine and the conserved F or W are not part of the CDR3 here. Each record gives: J gene, D gene, V gene, CDR3 protein. D genes are given only for firm matches.

>TRBJ2-7|TRBD1|TRBV7-9
ASSWDRRKF
>TRBJ1-1|NA|TRBV4-1
ASSQERPGNTEAF
>TRBJ2-5|TRBD1|TRBV28
ASSFGDRGRETQY
>TRBJ2-4|TRBD2|TRBV5-8
ASSLRVAGVGNIQY
>TRBJ2-1|TRBD2|TRBV9
ASSPGLAGGPGNEQF
>TRBJ2-5|NA|TRBV6-6
AITDFGETQY
>TRBJ2-1|NA|TRBV21-1
ASKGWEASSYNEQF
>TRBJ2-1|TRBD2|TRBV11-2
ASSFLAGGKNEQF
>TRBJ1-5|TRBD1|TRBV15
ATSRGTGDQPQH
>TRBJ1-2|NA|TRBV7-2
ASSLNAPWLGYT
>TRBJ2-7|NA|TRBV29-1
GVLTRTSYEQY
>TRBJ2-7|TRBD1|TRBV27
ASSTTILTRGSYEQY
>TRBJ1-2|NA|TRBV30
AWSEGTPGYT
>TRBJ2-7|NA|TRBV5-4
ASSNRQDRHEQY
>TRBJ1-4|NA|TRBV19
ASHRGRGEKLF
>TRBJ2-7|TRBD2|TRBV19
ASSMTSGRNSYEQY
>TRBJ1-2|NA|TRBV7-9
ASSLDPYGYT
>TRBJ1-5|NA|TRBV28
ASSLSGALGPSNQPQH
>TRBJ2-1|TRBD2|TRBV19
ASSSAGAWNEQF
>TRBJ2-5|TRBD2|TRBV15
ATSRDSSGSETQY
>TRBJ2-7|NA|TRBV28
ASSFGRFTYEQY
>TRBJ2-1|TRBD2|TRBV10-3
AIGDTSGKYNEQF
>TRBJ1-1|NA|TRBV29-1
SVHPGYTEAF
>TRBJ2-2|TRBD1|TRBV2
ASSPMTGPANTGELF
>TRBJ2-5|NA|TRBV27
ASSLMGVLDGRETQY
>TRBJ2-7|NA|TRBV20-1
SAPGLSYEQY
>TRBJ1-1|NA|TRBV7-9
ASSPSSTEAF
>TRBJ2-5|NA|TRBV19
ASSIAKRETQY
>TRBJ2-1|TRBD1|TRBV5-1
ASSGTGDANEQF
>TRBJ2-7|NA|TRBV4-1
ASSPTDGGAYEQY
>TRBJ2-2|NA|TRBV29-1
SVVQKTGELF
>TRBJ2-1|NA|TRBV2
ATLVGTEQF
>TRBJ1-4|NA|TRBV12-5
ASGLGTLEKLF
>TRBJ2-7|TRBD2|TRBV3-1
ASSPTGGPYEQY
>TRBJ2-7|NA|TRBV27
ASGAPYAEQY
>TRBJ2-1|TRBD2|TRBV19
ASSMVTSGNEQF
>TRBJ2-7|TRBD2|TRBV29-1
SVGAGSHEQY
>TRBJ2-3|NA|TRBV6-1
ASSELRFTDTQY
>TRBJ1-5|NA|TRBV28
ASSGESGNQPQH
>TRBJ2-7|NA|TRBV13
ASSSRRSGEQY
>TRBJ1-5|NA|TRBV19
ASSIGWSNQPQH
>TRBJ2-5|TRBD1|TRBV20-1
SARGTGHKGTQY
>TRBJ1-2|NA|TRBV29-1
SLPHRSGGYT
>TRBJ1-1|NA|TRBV7-7
ASSFDIYEAF
>TRBJ2-6|TRBD1|TRBV29-1
SVWGQATSGANVLT
>TRBJ2-1|TRBD1|TRBV18
ASSPKGQSSYNEQF
>TRBJ1-4|TRBD1|TRBV15
ATSRGRGQEKLF
>TRBJ1-5|NA|TRBV3-1
ASSQGPPQQPQH
>TRBJ2-1|TRBD1|TRBV29-1
SVIPGQGVATYNEQF
>TRBJ1-1|TRBD1|TRBV13
ASSLQGALNTEAF
>TRBJ2-7|NA|TRBV19
ASSWTGVQYEQY